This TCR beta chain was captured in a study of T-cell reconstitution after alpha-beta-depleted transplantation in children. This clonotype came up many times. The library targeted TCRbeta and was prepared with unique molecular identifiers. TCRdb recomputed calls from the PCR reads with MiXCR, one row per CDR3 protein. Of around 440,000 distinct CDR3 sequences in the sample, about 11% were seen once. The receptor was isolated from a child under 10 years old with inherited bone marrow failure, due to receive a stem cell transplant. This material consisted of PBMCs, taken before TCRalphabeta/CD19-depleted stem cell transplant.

As DNA, the CDR3 is TGCGCCAGCAGCTTGGAAACTCCGGACAGCTACACTGAAGCTTTCTTT. Protein sequence: CASSLETPDSYTEAFF. The V call is TRBV5-1, the J call TRBJ1-1, with a tentative D call TRBD1 (6 bases). V was cut by 0 bases and J by 3 bases, with 15 bases left in between. Germline CDR1 SGHRS, CDR2 YFSETQ. This CDR3 spans 16 amino acids.